A selection of T cell receptor beta chains follows, all from one sample in a study of response to subunit inactivated influenza vaccine. TCRdb re-called the RT-PCR reads through MiXCR, storing one row per CDR3 protein. The data contain roughly 650,000 distinct CDR3 sequences, 12% to 15% of them singletons. Material: PBMCs from blood, obtained 14 to 15 days before vaccination. These receptors all stem from a man in his forties or fifties who received an inactivated influenza vaccine. Both conserved end residues are part of each CDR3. The D gene is left open where the match is weak. For some rows the clone size is stated as once, few or many, or as a class when expanded; others skip it.

>NA|TRBJ2-3|TRBV15|TRBD1
CATSRGRTGEGNTQYF
TGTGCCACCAGCAGAGGGAGGACAGGGGAGGGTAATACGCAGTATTTT
>NA|TRBJ2-2|TRBV7-3|TRBD2
CASSLGELAGGAGELFF
TGTGCCAGCAGCTTAGGAGAGCTAGCGGGAGGAGCCGGGGAGCTGTTTTTT
>few|TRBJ2-7|TRBV4-2|TRBD2
CASSQATSGSTYEQYF
TGTGCCAGCAGCCAAGCGACTAGCGGGAGTACCTACGAGCAGTACTTC
>NA|TRBJ2-3|TRBV12-3/TRBV12-4|TRBD2
CASSLGAGVLSDTQYF
TGTGCCAGCAGTCTGGGAGCGGGAGTATTGTCAGATACGCAGTATTTT
>NA|TRBJ1-1|TRBV4-1|NA
CASSQQAGIGAFF
TGCGCCAGCAGCCAACAAGCCGGAATCGGAGCTTTCTTT
>many|TRBJ2-2|TRBV11-1|TRBD1
CASSWDRLNTGELFF
TGTGCCAGCAGCTGGGACAGGCTGAACACCGGGGAGCTGTTTTTT
>few|TRBJ2-1|TRBV10-3|TRBD2
CAIAGLAGEGEQFF
TGTGCCATCGCGGGACTAGCGGGAGAGGGTGAGCAGTTCTTC
>NA|TRBJ2-1|TRBV4-2|TRBD2
CASSQDPGGEQFF
TGTGCCAGCAGCCAAGATCCGGGGGGTGAGCAGTTCTTC
>NA|TRBJ2-7|TRBV7-2|TRBD1
CASSPWTGNSYEQYF
TGTGCCAGCAGCCCATGGACAGGGAACTCCTACGAGCAGTACTTC
>NA|TRBJ2-5|TRBV2|NA
CASGELRETQYF
TGTGCCAGCGGGGAGCTTCGGGAGACCCAGTACTTC
>NA|TRBJ2-1|TRBV7-2|NA
CASSLSLGLGEQFF
TGTGCCAGCAGCTTATCACTGGGACTGGGTGAGCAGTTCTTC
>NA|TRBJ2-7|TRBV5-5|NA
CASMGQGPVYSYEQYF
TGTGCCAGCATGGGGCAGGGGCCGGTTTACTCCTACGAGCAGTACTTC
>NA|TRBJ1-1|TRBV10-2|NA
CASSAPGAGFTEAFF
TGCGCCAGCAGTGCCCCGGGGGCGGGATTCACTGAAGCTTTCTTT
>many|TRBJ2-3|TRBV29-1|TRBD2
CSVVSGASTDTQYF
TGCAGCGTAGTTAGCGGGGCCAGCACAGATACGCAGTATTTT
>few|TRBJ1-3|TRBV20-1|NA
CSARSGSGNTIYF
TGCAGTGCTAGATCAGGGTCTGGAAACACCATATATTTT
>NA|TRBJ2-7|TRBV4-2|TRBD2
CASSQDGASGAYEQYF
TGTGCCAGCAGCCAAGATGGGGCTAGCGGGGCCTACGAGCAGTACTTC
>few|TRBJ1-4|TRBV5-1|NA
CASSLTTGATNEKLFF
TGCGCCAGCAGCTTAACTACAGGAGCAACTAATGAAAAACTGTTTTTT
>NA|TRBJ1-6|TRBV12-3/TRBV12-4|NA
CASSLKAGANSPLHF
TGTGCCAGCAGTTTAAAGGCAGGGGCTAATTCACCCCTCCACTTT
>NA|TRBJ1-2|TRBV10-3|TRBD1
CAISEGTGNYGYTF
TGTGCCATCAGTGAGGGGACAGGGAACTATGGCTACACCTTC
>NA|TRBJ1-1|TRBV6-2/TRBV6-3|NA
CASSYQGVTEAFF
TGTGCCAGCAGTTACCAGGGTGTAACTGAAGCTTTCTTT
>few|TRBJ1-5|TRBV20-1|TRBD1
CSASRGLDNQPQHF
TGCAGTGCTAGCAGGGGGCTCGACAATCAGCCCCAGCATTTT
>NA|TRBJ1-2|TRBV7-9|NA
CASSLAGSSYGYTF
TGTGCCAGCAGCTTAGCCGGATCCTCCTATGGCTACACCTTC
>NA|TRBJ2-7|TRBV20-1|TRBD2
CSAGTSARNYEQYF
TGCAGTGCCGGAACTAGCGCCAGGAACTACGAGCAGTACTTC
>NA|TRBJ1-1|TRBV11-2|NA
CASSLEGKAFF
TGTGCCAGCAGCTTAGAGGGGAAAGCTTTCTTT
>NA|TRBJ2-3|TRBV9|NA
CASSVGVDTQYF
TGTGCCAGCAGCGTAGGTGTTGATACGCAGTATTTT
>NA|TRBJ1-6|TRBV12-3/TRBV12-4|NA
CASSFGGARNSPLHF
TGTGCCAGCAGTTTTGGGGGGGCGCGTAATTCACCCCTCCACTTT
>NA|TRBJ2-7|TRBV6-2/TRBV6-3|TRBD1
CASSYGTGTGVGEQYF
TGTGCCAGCAGTTACGGAACCGGGACAGGGGTTGGCGAGCAGTACTTC
>NA|TRBJ2-5|TRBV20-1|TRBD1
CSTYRTGNQETQYF
TGCAGTACCTATAGGACAGGGAACCAAGAGACCCAGTACTTC
>NA|TRBJ2-1|TRBV11-2|NA
CASSPRRGDNEQFF
TGTGCCAGCAGCCCTAGGAGGGGTGACAATGAGCAGTTCTTC
>NA|TRBJ2-7|TRBV30|TRBD1
CAWRDILGTDYEQYF
TGTGCCTGGAGAGATATCCTTGGGACAGACTACGAGCAGTACTTC
>few|TRBJ2-5|TRBV4-2|NA
CASSQDLRGEETQYF
TGTGCCAGCAGCCAAGATCTAAGAGGCGAAGAGACCCAGTACTTC